A single T cell receptor (beta chain) is shown here with its context. This clone appeared a single time. What antigen it recognizes has not been identified. There are no base qualities to consult, and no much larger clone falls within one base. The collaborating institutions used their own protocols to collect whole blood in K2EDTA tubes. For TCRbeta analysis, collaborator samples were shipped as frozen whole blood, as isolated PBMCs, or as DNA extracted from either sample type. The germline V gene yields ENHRY for CDR1 and SYGVKD for CDR2. The CDR3 has 16 amino acids, counting the end cysteine and phenylalanine. Just the 48-base CDR3 DNA is kept, in frame starting at base 1. Here V drops 3 bases and J drops 4 bases, and the junction holds 5 bases not matched to any gene. The record originates from a study of blood T cell repertoires in COVID-19 (dated by TCRdb to 2020 to 2021). With respect to the entire study: Samples from collaborators originated in the United States, Italy and Spain and spanned both the acute and convalescent phases of COVID-19. The material from the prospective study consisted of cDNA or gDNA derived from T cells, B-cell-depleted T cells, or PBMCs. Subjects who had been exposed to COVID-19, were actively infected with it, or had recovered from it provided the deeply sampled blood TCRbeta repertoires that made up the dataset. The repertoires were released in a freely available public database meant as a resource for research on the immune response to SARS-CoV-2. The samples were drawn from the first 160 participants of the ongoing ImmuneRACE study and from 950 to 1,500 subjects provided by 6 global collaborators. Nearly every sample came with metadata listing a de-identified subject ID, COVID-19 status, age in years and sex. Where available, HLA class I and class II types were taken from metadata supplied by the sample provider and were not determined by assay-based typing.

What the work shows at the level of the full study, not this receptor alone: Clinical and demographic metadata were provided uncurated, with the amount varying by source and participant.

TCRbeta CDR3 regions were amplified from genomic DNA using the immunoSEQ Assay, a bias-controlled multiplex PCR. The study's processing was this. The number of nucleated cells in each sample was estimated from the amplification of reference gene primers within the assay. To quantify the absolute abundance of each unique TCRbeta CDR3 rearrangement, sequence reads were collapsed and filtered. For each sample, productive Simpson clonality was calculated as the square root of Simpson's diversity index over productive rearrangements. The immuneACCESS repertoire file appears here via TCRdb, limited to in-frame rearrangements. These files lack a portion of the clones; in checked studies, under half of the deficit traces to unresolved V genes, and the cause of the others is not known. V and J calls and clone size come straight from that table; D and trimming were deduced from the DNA. The sample data list around 150,000 clones, and 70% to 90% of these were observed just once. The ten largest clones capture less than 5.5% of the sample.

The sequence was obtained from a human donor in a cohort sampled during active COVID-19. The chain uses TRBV10-3 and TRBJ2-2, with 10 middle bases fitting TRBD1. The sample consisted of peripheral blood. The nucleotide sequence is given as TGTGCCATCAGTGAAAGACAGGGGGCGGTCACCGGGGAGCTGTTTTTT. It encodes CAISERQGAVTGELFF.